This section outlines one TCR beta chain sequence together with its context. Generated by immunoSEQ multiplex PCR, the TCRdb table keeps only in-frame clones and is missing some. Of roughly 48,000 clones in the sample, 80% to 95% were seen once. This sample is part of a study of T cell changes during pregnancy in multiple sclerosis. The CDR3 spans 12 residues. Germline loops: CDR1 MNHNY, CDR2 SVGAGI (reference sequence). The ends were cut back, 0 bases at V and 10 bases at J, with 4 bases in the middle. The V gene is TRBV6-6, the J gene TRBJ1-6; unclear D gene. The source material was CD4+ T cells from peripheral blood mononuclear cells, sampled in the third trimester of pregnancy. This receptor was obtained from a female donor with multiple sclerosis, enrolled in a pregnancy study. This CDR3 reads CASSYSSSPLHF. The CDR3 nucleotides read TGTGCCAGCAGTTACTCGAGCTCACCCCTCCACTTT.